Below are 4 T cell receptor beta chains sequenced from a single sample in a study of shared clonotypes between healthy human individuals. Some clones are missing from TCRdb's copy, which holds only in-frame ones; the method was immunoSEQ multiplex PCR. This table has more than 1,200,000 clones, 98% appearing once. What was sequenced was naive CD4+ T cells sorted from blood. Subset given: CD45RA+ positively selected. These receptors were taken from a man younger than 40 in good health.

CDR3 bases: TGTGCCAGCAGTTACGTACGAGGGCAGGCCTACAATGAGCAGTTCTTC. This sequence encodes CASSYVRGQAYNEQFF. The J gene is TRBJ2-1, the V gene TRBV6-5, with TRBD2 as a possible D gene (5 bases). The CDR3 runs 16 residues. CDR1 is MNHEY, CDR2 SVGAGI, per germline. V lost 2 bases, J lost 2 bases, and 13 bases lay in between.

V gene TRBV7-3 combines with J gene TRBJ2-4; D is unclear. Germline V CDR1 and CDR2: SGHTA, FQGTGA. Trimming removed 5 bases at V and 6 bases at J, with 11 bases between. The CDR3 is 13 amino acids. The CDR3 DNA follows: TGTGCCAGCAGCCCCGGTGTCGGAAACATTCAGTACTTC. It is translated as CASSPGVGNIQYF.

The chain carries TRBV30 and TRBJ1-4; 9 nucleotides line up with TRBD1. CDR3 length: 14 amino acids. Germline loops: CDR1 GTSNPN, CDR2 SVGIG (reference sequence). V dropped 3 bases and J dropped 4; count of bases not matched to a gene: 3. The CDR3 DNA sequence: TGTGCCTGGAGCGGACAGGGGAATAATGAAAAACTGTTTTTT. Protein sequence: CAWSGQGNNEKLFF.

The CDR3 here is CASSSFLTRGYSGANVLTF. The CDR3 DNA reads as TGTGCCAGCAGTTCGTTCTTAACAAGGGGGTACTCTGGGGCCAACGTCCTGACTTTC. The J gene is TRBJ2-6, the V gene TRBV28; D is possibly TRBD1 (6 bases). V lost 4 bases and J 0 bases, leaving 19 bases between the germline ends. The CDR3 length is 19 residues. CDR1 is MDHEN and CDR2 is SYDVKM in the germline V gene.